This T cell receptor (beta chain) was retrieved from a study of tumor-infiltrating lymphocytes in primary liver carcinoma. Regarding the study as a whole: Tumor region pairs shared more overlap than did tumor-adjacent and tumor-blood pairs. The 250 largest clones made up significantly more of tumor than blood repertoires (p = 0.039).

In regard to this clonotype: As yet, its antigen is unknown. A junction boundary mismatches the germline segment, possibly from a read error.

A primer in the constant region served to generate TCR beta cDNA from roughly 550 ng of total RNA. A slightly modified ARM-PCR protocol with three nested multiplex PCR rounds produced these TCR beta libraries. A C-beta reverse primer and TRBV1-TRBV30 forward primers served in each of the first two PCR rounds, at around 10 cycles apiece. TCRdb redid the calling of the multiplex PCR reads with MiXCR, one entry per CDR3 protein. This sample yields about 330,000 distinct CDR3 sequences, of which around three fifths are seen a single time; about 6% belongs to the top ten. Blood RNA originated from unsorted whole blood, with germline DNA additionally extracted. Germline-derived CDR1 and CDR2 are MDHEN and SYDVKM. The CDR3 length is 16 residues.

Sequencing used peripheral blood. The sequence came from a man between 35 and 55 years old with primary liver carcinoma and hepatitis B virus infection. The V gene is TRBV28, the J gene TRBJ2-5, with D perhaps TRBD2 (5 bases). This chain's CDR3 is CVSAEAERTYPETQYF. Here the CDR3 DNA reads TGTGTCAGCGCCGAAGCGGAGCGGACCTACCCAGAGACCCAGTACTTC.